This is a list of T cell receptor beta chains from one sample in a study of blood T cell repertoires in COVID-19. The method was immunoSEQ multiplex PCR; TCRdb's version includes in-frame clones alone and lacks a portion of them. The sample lists around 430,000 clones, about 87% occurring once. The sample consisted of PBMCs or T cells enriched from blood (not recorded which). The source is a woman aged 45-60 years who had recovered from COVID-19. The CDR3 runs from the conserved cysteine through the conserved F or W. A D gene is named only where the DNA matches it firmly. Size tells how often a clone was seen (once, few, many) or the class of an expanded clone, and some rows leave it out.

d_call j_call v_call clone_size cdr3_nt cdr3_aa
TRBD1 TRBJ1-6 TRBV5-1 - TGCGCCAGCAGCGACGGGACAGGAAAAAATTCACCCCTCCACTTT CASSDGTGKNSPLHF
TRBD1 TRBJ1-1 TRBV7-9 - TGTGCCAGCACCAAAGTGGGGACAGGGAAAACTGAAGCTTTCTTT CASTKVGTGKTEAFF
TRBD1 TRBJ1-4 TRBV6-5 - TGTGCCAGCAGTTCCCCAGGGGGGAATGAAAAACTGTTTTTT CASSSPGGNEKLFF
- TRBJ1-5 TRBV2 - TGTGCCAGCAGACCCATGACAGGCAATCAGCCCCAGCATTTT CASRPMTGNQPQHF
- TRBJ1-3 TRBV9 - TGTGCCAGCAGCGTATTCCCATTCTCTGGAAACACCATATATTTT CASSVFPFSGNTIYF
- TRBJ2-7 TRBV11-1 - TGTGCCAGCAGCTTAGAAAGATCTGCTAGCTCCTACGAGCAGTACTTC CASSLERSASSYEQYF
- TRBJ1-1 TRBV18 - TGTGCCAGCTCACCAATGGGCGGGGTCTCAAGGAACACTGAAGCTTTCTTT CASSPMGGVSRNTEAFF
- TRBJ2-1 TRBV10-3 - TGTGCCATCGGGGCGCCAACTACAGGGAGCAATGAGCAGTTCTTC CAIGAPTTGSNEQFF
TRBD1 TRBJ1-2 TRBV2 - TGTGCCAGCAGTGGTCAACAGGGGGCAGATGGCTACACCTTC CASSGQQGADGYTF
- TRBJ2-1 TRBV30 - TGTGCCTGGAGTGTACTGGAGAGGAGCTACAATGAGCAGTTCTTC CAWSVLERSYNEQFF
- TRBJ1-5 TRBV7-9 - TGTGCCAGCCAGGACAGCCGGGAGCCCCAGCATTTT CASQDSREPQHF
- TRBJ1-5 TRBV7-8 - TGTGCCAGCAGTCCTAAAAATCGACAGGACCTACTCTATAGCAATCAGCCCCAGCATTTT CASSPKNRQDLLYSNQPQHF
- TRBJ2-3 TRBV7-9 - TGTGCCAGCAGCTTAAGGCGGGGGCCTCTTAATACGCAGTATTTT CASSLRRGPLNTQYF
- TRBJ2-3 TRBV19 - TGTGCCAGTAGTTTGCTAGCCACAGATACGCAGTATTTT CASSLLATDTQYF
TRBD1 TRBJ2-5 TRBV7-2 - TGTGCCAGCAGCCCCGGGGACAGGGCGTCCGGGGAGACCCAGTACTTC CASSPGDRASGETQYF
TRBD1 TRBJ2-7 TRBV10-1 - TGCGCCATGCGGGACAGGGGGTCCTACGAGCAGTACTTC CAMRDRGSYEQYF
TRBD2 TRBJ2-1 TRBV7-6 - TGTGCCAGCAGCTTAGACGTCAGGACTAGCGGGTTCAATGAGCAGTTCTTC CASSLDVRTSGFNEQFF
- TRBJ1-2 TRBV5-1 - TGCGCCAGCAGTCCCGGGGGGCCGGAGACGAAACTCTTC CASSPGGPETKLF
- TRBJ1-2 TRBV7-6 - TGTGCCAGCAGCTTAGCTTGGGGCAGGATTAACTATGGCTACACCTTC CASSLAWGRINYGYTF
- TRBJ1-3 TRBV5-4 - TGTGCCAGCAGCTTGGATCAGGGGTTAGCTGGAAACACCATATATTTT CASSLDQGLAGNTIYF
- TRBJ1-1 TRBV4-1 - TGCGCCAGCAGCCCAATGGGACTCCTTTGTTTTTTTGAAGCTTTCTTT CASSPMGLLCFFEAFF
TRBD1 TRBJ1-5 TRBV6-5 once TGTGCCAGCAGCGCCGGGACAGGGGTATATCAGCCCCAGCATTTT CASSAGTGVYQPQHF
- TRBJ2-1 TRBV15 - TGTGCCACCAGCAGATCGGGGGACCTGAGCTCCTACAATGAGCAGTTCTTC CATSRSGDLSSYNEQFF
- TRBJ1-2 TRBV6-5 once TGTGCCAGCAGTTACGGGGGCGCGGACTATGGCTACACCTTC CASSYGGADYGYTF
TRBD2 TRBJ2-5 TRBV6-2/TRBV6-3 few TGTGCCAGCAGTCTGAACCCGGGACTAGGAGGCCAAGAGACCCAGTACTTC CASSLNPGLGGQETQYF
TRBD1 TRBJ1-5 TRBV6-5 - TGTGCCAGCGGACCGGGACAGACTAGCAATCAGCCCCAGCATTTT CASGPGQTSNQPQHF
- TRBJ2-7 TRBV29-1 - TGCAGCGGCCTAGACGGCTACGAGCAGTACTTC CSGLDGYEQYF
- TRBJ2-2 TRBV25-1 - TGTGCCAGCAGTGATATGGCACGTTTGAACACCGGGGAGCTGTTTTTT CASSDMARLNTGELFF
- TRBJ1-6 TRBV5-6 - TGTGCCAGCAGCTGGGGAATGATGGGCAGGGGAGATTCACCCCTCCACTTT CASSWGMMGRGDSPLHF
- TRBJ1-4 TRBV5-8 - TGTGCCAGCAGCCCGGTTGGAGGCCCTGCAACTAATGAAAAACTGTTTTTT CASSPVGGPATNEKLFF
- TRBJ1-2 TRBV27 once TGTGCCAGCAGTTTATTTGCAACGGGGTATGGCTACACCTTC CASSLFATGYGYTF
TRBD1 TRBJ1-6 TRBV2 - TGTGCCAGCAGTTCAACCAGGGGGTCCTCACCCCTCCACTTT CASSSTRGSSPLHF
- TRBJ1-5 TRBV7-2 - TGTGCCAGCAGTATATCAGGGGTTCAGCCCCAGCATTTT CASSISGVQPQHF
- TRBJ1-4 TRBV7-9 - TGTGCCAGCAGCTTAAATGAGGGAGGGAGAGAAAAACTGTTTTTT CASSLNEGGREKLFF
- TRBJ1-1 TRBV12-3/TRBV12-4 - TGTGCCAGCAGTTTGGGAACAGGGGAAGCTTTCTTT CASSLGTGEAFF
- TRBJ1-1 TRBV5-1 - TGCGCCAGCAGCTTGGAGGGAGCCCTACCCCCAGCTTTCTTT CASSLEGALPPAFF
- TRBJ1-5 TRBV5-1 once TGCGCCAGCAGCTTGGACAGGGCCGAGAGTCCCCAGCATTTT CASSLDRAESPQHF
- TRBJ2-4 TRBV7-7 - TGTGCTAGCAGCCCCAGAATCCTGATAGCCAAAAACATTCAGTACTTC CASSPRILIAKNIQYF
- TRBJ1-1 TRBV12-3/TRBV12-4 - TGTGCCAGCAGCCAGGGTTGGAACACTGAAGCTTTCTTT CASSQGWNTEAFF
- TRBJ1-4 TRBV28 - TGTGCCAGCTCTCTTAGCTGGGAAAAACTGTTTTTT CASSLSWEKLFF
- TRBJ1-2 TRBV5-5 - TGTGCCAGCAGCTTGGTTCAGGTCGATGGCTACACCTTC CASSLVQVDGYTF
TRBD1 TRBJ1-5 TRBV28 - TGTGCCAGCAGTTTCTACAGGGGGGTTCAGCCCCAGCATTTT CASSFYRGVQPQHF
- TRBJ1-2 TRBV29-1 - TGCAGCGTTGGGATGGGACGCGGGACGGGCGAAGGCTACACCTTC CSVGMGRGTGEGYTF
- TRBJ2-1 TRBV18 - TGTGCCAGCTCAGGAGGGTGGGGCGATGAGCAGTTCTTC CASSGGWGDEQFF
- TRBJ1-2 TRBV7-9 - TGTGCCAGCAGCTTAAGGTCGGGACACAATGGCTACACCTTC CASSLRSGHNGYTF
- TRBJ1-2 TRBV24-1 - TGTGCCACCAGTGATTTGCGGGAAAGCTACACCTTC CATSDLRESYTF
- TRBJ2-5 TRBV2 - TGTGCCAGCACCAAGACTAGACAAGAGACCCAGTACTTC CASTKTRQETQYF
- TRBJ2-1 TRBV7-6 - TGTGCCAGCAGCTTATTTGGTGAGCGTATAAGCTCCTACAATGAGCAGTTCTTC CASSLFGERISSYNEQFF
- TRBJ1-5 TRBV6-5 - TGTGCCACCAAAGTGGGGGGGTCGGGTCAGCCCCAGCATTTT CATKVGGSGQPQHF
- TRBJ1-2 TRBV12-3/TRBV12-4 - TGTGCCAGCAGTTCGGACATGAACTATGGCTACACCTTC CASSSDMNYGYTF
- TRBJ1-4 TRBV13 - TGTGCCAGCAGCCCCCCCGGGGGGGGTGAAAAACTGTTTTTT CASSPPGGGEKLFF
TRBD1 TRBJ1-6 TRBV4-3 - TGCGCCAGCAGCCAAGATTTGGGACAGGGTGAATTCGATAATTCACCCCTCCACTTT CASSQDLGQGEFDNSPLHF
TRBD1 TRBJ2-7 TRBV29-1 - TGCAGCGTTTCCGGACAGGGAGAATCCTACGAGCAGTACTTC CSVSGQGESYEQYF
- TRBJ2-7 TRBV4-1 - TGCGCCAGCAGCCAAGATAACCAGATCTACGAGCAGTACTTC CASSQDNQIYEQYF
TRBD1 TRBJ1-1 TRBV19 once TGTGCCAGTAGTACCTCACAGGGGGGAGGCACTGAAGCTTTCTTT CASSTSQGGGTEAFF
TRBD2 TRBJ2-1 TRBV7-2 - TGTGCCAGCAGCTGGACTAGCGGGGGGCCGATTAGTGAGCAGTTCTTC CASSWTSGGPISEQFF
- TRBJ1-5 TRBV5-8 - TGTGCCAGCAGCCCGAGAGCTCAGCCCCAGCATTTT CASSPRAQPQHF
TRBD1 TRBJ1-4 TRBV19 - TGTGCCAGTAGTAAGACAAGCAGGGGGCCGGGCCGAACGAGAAATGAAAAACTGTTTTTT CASSKTSRGPGRTRNEKLFF
- TRBJ2-1 TRBV11-2 once TGTGCCAGCAGCTTAGCCGGTGAGCAGTTCTTC CASSLAGEQFF